Detailed here is one TCR beta chain. Its target is unknown. This sample stems from a study of T-cell reconstitution after alpha-beta-depleted transplantation in children. Unique molecular identifiers tagged the TCRbeta library. MiXCR, run by TCRdb on the PCR reads, gives a single entry per CDR3 protein. The profile shows almost 600,000 distinct CDR3 sequences, 27% of them singletons. From germline, CDR1 is SNHLY and CDR2 FYNNEI. J lost 2 bases, V lost 5 bases, and 6 bases had no gene match. The CDR3 totals 16 residues. Study-level findings and limits: Day-60 TCRbeta diversity that was high in some patients was derived from surviving recipient T cells and thymic progenitors.

The chain employs TRBV2 and TRBJ2-7; TRBD2 aligns across 13 bases. The sequence came from a boy younger than two with Wiskott-Aldrich syndrome, due to receive a stem cell transplant. Specimen: PBMCs, collected before TCRalphabeta/CD19-depleted stem cell transplant. For the CDR3, the DNA is TGTGCCAGCAGTCCCAGACTAGCGGGAGGAGCCTACGAGCAGTACTTC. Encoded protein: CASSPRLAGGAYEQYF.